Listed here are 11 T cell receptor beta chains from one sample, sequenced in a study of blood T cell repertoires in COVID-19. The method was immunoSEQ multiplex PCR; TCRdb's version includes in-frame clones alone and lacks a portion of them. Of 250,000 to 300,000 clones listed, about 89% are singletons. The sample consisted of peripheral blood. The origin of the receptors is a woman aged 40 to 50 who had recovered from COVID-19.

The chain recombines TRBV9 with TRBJ2-3; 10 bases are a match to TRBD2. The ends lost 3 bases at V and 4 bases at J; junction bases unmatched: 8. CDR1 and CDR2 (germline): SGDLS, YYNGEE. CDR3 length: 16 residues. Here the CDR3 DNA reads TGTGCCAGCAGCGCGACCGAGGGACTAGCGTCAGATACGCAGTATTTT. It is translated as CASSATEGLASDTQYF.

This clone was seen only a few times. Within the sample, other DNA sequences also encode this same CDR3. This chain uses TRBV4-2 with TRBJ2-1, with D tentatively TRBD2 (6 bases). Germline CDR1 is LGHNA and CDR2 is YNFKEQ. The CDR3 is made up of 17 amino acids. Trimming took 0 bases from V and 0 from J, leaving 12 bases between them. The CDR3, as DNA: TGTGCCAGCAGCCAAGATCTCGGGGGTAGCTCCTACAATGAGCAGTTCTTC. It yields the protein CASSQDLGGSSYNEQFF.

The chain combines TRBV7-9 with TRBJ2-7, with D possibly TRBD1 on 7 matching bases. The germline V gene encodes CDR1 SEHNR and CDR2 FQNEAQ (reference sequence). V was pared by 5 bases and J by 5 bases, with 13 bases between. This CDR3 region has 13 residues. The CDR3 loop reads CASSLTGRHEQYF. The CDR3 bases are TGTGCCAGCAGCCTGACAGGGAGGCACGAGCAGTACTTC.

This sequence joins TRBV29-1 and TRBJ2-3; 7 positions match TRBD1. CDR1 is SQVTM, CDR2 ANQGSEA, per germline. The CDR3 runs 14 residues. The V segment lost 5 bases and the J segment 2 bases; nucleotides outside the gene matches: 7. The CDR3, as DNA: TGCAGCGTTAGTACAGGGGCCTCCACAGATACGCAGTATTTT. Encoded protein: CSVSTGASTDTQYF.

This chain connects TRBV27 to TRBJ2-7; the D gene is possibly TRBD2 (6 bases). CDR3 size: 15 residues. Looked up from germline, CDR1 is MNHEY and CDR2 is SMNVEV (reference sequence). The V end lost 7 bases, the J end lost 6 bases, and 22 bases lay between the germline ends. CDR3 in amino acids: CASTMDSTGAGEQYF. The CDR3 DNA reads TGTGCCAGCACCATGGATTCTACGGGAGCTGGCGAGCAGTACTTC.

V is TRBV5-1 and J is TRBJ2-5; D is unclear. V gave up 1 base and J gave up 4 bases, with 14 bases separating them. Germline V gives CDR1 SGHRS, CDR2 YFSETQ. CDR3 size: 15 residues. Here the CDR3 DNA reads TGCGCCAGCAGCTTGCGGCCTTCGGGTCGAGAGACCCAGTACTTC. Translating gives CASSLRPSGRETQYF.

This clone came up once. The chain recombines TRBV19 with TRBJ1-5; D not resolved. The CDR3 contains 12 residues. The V end was cut by 5 bases, the J end by 7 bases, with 9 bases between. In germline, CDR1 is LNHDA, CDR2 SQIVND (reference sequence). The CDR3 region has the DNA TGTGCCAGTAGTCTCCCGGTCCAGCCCCAGCATTTT. Protein: CASSLPVQPQHF.

The V gene is TRBV4-1, the J gene TRBJ1-4; 8 positions agree with TRBD1. Germline assignment: CDR1 MGHRA and CDR2 YSYEKL. V shed 4 bases, J shed 3 bases, and the junction held 7 bases outside the gene matches. This CDR3 is built from 16 residues. The DNA of the CDR3 is TGCGCCAGCAGCCGGCAACAGGGGGGGTCTAATGAAAAACTGTTTTTT. Encoded protein: CASSRQQGGSNEKLFF.

V gene TRBV10-3 combines with J gene TRBJ2-7; D unresolved. Germline V CDR1 and CDR2: ENHRY, SYGVKD. The V and J ends lost 4 bases and 6 bases respectively, with 16 bases between them. The CDR3 runs 14 residues. Here the CDR3 reads CAISASEPFGEQYF. In DNA, the CDR3 is TGTGCCATCAGTGCATCGGAGCCCTTCGGCGAGCAGTACTTC.

This clone was found a few times. The CDR3 spells CASSPDGSYGYTF. The CDR3 bases are TGTGCCAGTAGTCCGGACGGGAGCTATGGCTACACCTTC. The chain couples TRBV19 to TRBJ1-2; D is ambiguous. Trimming removed 5 bases from V and 4 bases from J, with 11 bases in between. The germline CDR1 and CDR2 sequences are LNHDA and SQIVND (reference sequence). This CDR3 is 13 amino acids long.

V and J are TRBV24-1 and TRBJ2-7; 9 bases match TRBD1. The CDR3 has 18 amino acids. The V gene's germline CDR1 is KGHDR and CDR2 SFDVKD. Losses at the gene ends were 1 base for V and 6 bases for J; bases not matched to a gene: 15. This chain's CDR3 is CATSDFDRGQGGYCEQYF. CDR3 sequence (DNA): TGTGCCACCAGTGATTTTGATCGGGGACAGGGTGGCTACTGCGAGCAGTACTTC.